This T cell receptor (beta chain) comes out of a study of blood T cells in healthy people across ages. Next came a second PCR, run for about 7 to 11 cycles, which used a sample-barcoded 5' primer along with a J-beta primer mix. TCRdb re-called the 5' RACE reads with MiXCR, one entry per CDR3 protein. The repertoire holds around 1,100,000 distinct CDR3 sequences, with around two fifths as singletons. This clonotype occurred a few times. The clonotype comes from a man between 18 and 35 years old in good health. The sequencing sample was made of blood.

CDR3 in DNA: TGCAGTGCTAGAGATCTGGGTAGGGTGAACACTGAAGCTTTCTTT. This translates into CSARDLGRVNTEAFF. The chain employs TRBV20-1 and TRBJ1-1; D is unclear. Per the germline V gene, CDR1 is DFQATT and CDR2 is SNEGSKA (reference sequence). V dropped 0 bases and J dropped 0 bases, with 11 bases sitting between them. This CDR3 region has 15 residues.